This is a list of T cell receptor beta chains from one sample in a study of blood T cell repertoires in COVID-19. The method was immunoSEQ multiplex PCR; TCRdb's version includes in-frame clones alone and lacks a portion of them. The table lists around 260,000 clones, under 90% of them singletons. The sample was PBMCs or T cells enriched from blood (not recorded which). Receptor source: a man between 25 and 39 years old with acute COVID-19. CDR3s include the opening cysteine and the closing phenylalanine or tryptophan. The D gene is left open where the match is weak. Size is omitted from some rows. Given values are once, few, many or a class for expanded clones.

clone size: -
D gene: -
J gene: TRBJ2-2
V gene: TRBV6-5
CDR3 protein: CASRTGETGELFF
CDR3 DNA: TGTGCCAGCAGGACGGGAGAAACCGGGGAGCTGTTTTTT

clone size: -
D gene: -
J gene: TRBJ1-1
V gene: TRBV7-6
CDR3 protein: CASSSRLDTEAFF
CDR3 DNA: TGTGCCAGCAGCTCCCGACTGGACACTGAAGCTTTCTTT

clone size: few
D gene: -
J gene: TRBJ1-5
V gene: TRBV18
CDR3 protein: CASSPVQARGDSNQPQHF
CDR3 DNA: TGTGCCAGCTCACCCGTACAGGCCCGAGGAGACAGCAATCAGCCCCAGCATTTT

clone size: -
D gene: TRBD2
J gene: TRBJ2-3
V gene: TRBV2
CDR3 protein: CASSEAGVVTDTQYF
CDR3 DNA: TGTGCCAGCAGTGAGGCGGGAGTAGTTACGGATACGCAGTATTTT

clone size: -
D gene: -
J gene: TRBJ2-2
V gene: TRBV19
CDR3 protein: CASSPDQGPTGELFF
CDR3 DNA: TGTGCCAGTAGTCCGGACCAGGGCCCTACCGGGGAGCTGTTTTTT

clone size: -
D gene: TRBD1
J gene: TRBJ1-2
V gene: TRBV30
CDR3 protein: CASQGARNYGYTF
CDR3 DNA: TGTGCCTCTCAGGGGGCGCGAAACTATGGCTACACCTTC

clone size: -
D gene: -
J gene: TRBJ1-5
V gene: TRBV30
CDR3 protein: CACSYVSNQPQHF
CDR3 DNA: TGTGCCTGCTCGTATGTTAGCAATCAGCCCCAGCATTTT

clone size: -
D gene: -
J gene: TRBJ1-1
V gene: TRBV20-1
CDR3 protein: CSGKSGTEAFF
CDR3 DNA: TGCAGTGGTAAGTCAGGCACTGAAGCTTTCTTT

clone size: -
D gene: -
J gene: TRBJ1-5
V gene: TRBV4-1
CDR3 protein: CASSQVGGRERTQPQHF
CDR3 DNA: TGCGCCAGCAGCCAAGTTGGGGGACGGGAGAGAACTCAGCCCCAGCATTTT

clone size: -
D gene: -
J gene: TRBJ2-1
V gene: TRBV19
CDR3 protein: CASTPGVRFSAEQFF
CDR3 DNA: TGTGCCAGCACCCCGGGGGTCAGATTTAGTGCTGAGCAGTTCTTC

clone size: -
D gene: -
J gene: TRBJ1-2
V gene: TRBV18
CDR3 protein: CASSPKTGGGYTF
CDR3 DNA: TGTGCCAGCTCACCCAAGACAGGAGGAGGCTACACCTTC

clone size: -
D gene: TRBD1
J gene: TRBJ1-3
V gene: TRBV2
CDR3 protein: CASSEADRVSGNTIYF
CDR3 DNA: TGTGCCAGCAGTGAAGCGGACAGGGTCTCTGGAAACACCATATATTTT

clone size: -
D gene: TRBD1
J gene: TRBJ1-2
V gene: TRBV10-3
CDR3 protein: CAISEFGTGGDGYTF
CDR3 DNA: TGTGCCATCAGTGAGTTCGGGACAGGGGGCGATGGCTACACCTTC

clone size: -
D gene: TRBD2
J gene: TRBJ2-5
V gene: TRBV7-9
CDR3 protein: CASSSRLAGKETQYF
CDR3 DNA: TGTGCCAGCAGCTCAAGACTAGCGGGGAAAGAGACCCAGTACTTC

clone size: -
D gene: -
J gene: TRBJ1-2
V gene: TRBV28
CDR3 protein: CAITGIGFSGYTF
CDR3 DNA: TGTGCCATTACGGGAATTGGGTTTTCTGGCTACACCTTC

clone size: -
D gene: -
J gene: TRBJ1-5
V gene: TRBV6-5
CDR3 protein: CASNVQGYSNQPQHF
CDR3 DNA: TGTGCCAGCAACGTACAGGGTTATAGCAATCAGCCCCAGCATTTT

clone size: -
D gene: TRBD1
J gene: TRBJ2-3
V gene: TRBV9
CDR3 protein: CASSTQDRGPADTQYF
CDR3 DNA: TGTGCCAGCAGCACCCAAGACAGGGGGCCCGCAGATACGCAGTATTTT

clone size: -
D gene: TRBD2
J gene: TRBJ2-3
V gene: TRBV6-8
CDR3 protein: CALAGGLRTDTQYF
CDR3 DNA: TGTGCCCTCGCGGGAGGGCTACGCACAGATACGCAGTATTTT

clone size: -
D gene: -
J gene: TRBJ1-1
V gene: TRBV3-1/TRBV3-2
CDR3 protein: CASTRTADFMNTEAFF
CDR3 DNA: TGTGCCAGCACTAGGACAGCCGATTTTATGAACACTGAAGCTTTCTTT

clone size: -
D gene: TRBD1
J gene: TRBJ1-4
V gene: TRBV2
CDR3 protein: CASSGQGGREKLFF
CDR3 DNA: TGTGCCAGCAGCGGACAGGGAGGTCGTGAAAAACTGTTTTTT

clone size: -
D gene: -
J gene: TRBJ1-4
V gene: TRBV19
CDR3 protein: CASSIRAANEKLFF
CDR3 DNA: TGTGCCAGTAGTATCAGGGCAGCTAATGAAAAACTGTTTTTT

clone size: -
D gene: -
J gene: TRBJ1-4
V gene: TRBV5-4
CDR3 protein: CASSGASGANEKLFF
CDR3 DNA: TGTGCCAGCAGCGGTGCCAGTGGAGCTAATGAAAAACTGTTTTTT

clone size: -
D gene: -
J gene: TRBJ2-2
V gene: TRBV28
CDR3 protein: CASSLSGGHLNTGELFF
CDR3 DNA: TGTGCCAGCAGTTTAAGTGGGGGACACCTGAACACCGGGGAGCTGTTTTTT

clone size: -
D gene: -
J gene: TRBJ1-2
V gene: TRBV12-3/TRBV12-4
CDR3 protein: CASRRIRAGYTF
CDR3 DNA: TGTGCCAGCAGACGCATCAGGGCTGGCTACACCTTC

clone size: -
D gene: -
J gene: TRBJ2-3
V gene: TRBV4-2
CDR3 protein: CASTFNIDGDTQYF
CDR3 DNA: TGTGCCAGCACTTTCAATATAGATGGAGATACGCAGTATTTT

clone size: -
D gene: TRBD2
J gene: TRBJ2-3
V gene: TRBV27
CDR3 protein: CASSLREAGDTQYF
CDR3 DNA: TGTGCCAGCAGTCTGCGGGAGGCAGGAGATACGCAGTATTTT

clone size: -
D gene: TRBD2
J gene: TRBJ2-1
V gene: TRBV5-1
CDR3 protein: CASRPAGGFYNEQFF
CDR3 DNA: TGTGCCAGCAGACCAGCGGGAGGTTTCTACAATGAGCAGTTCTTC

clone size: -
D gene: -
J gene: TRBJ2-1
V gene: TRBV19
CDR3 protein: CASSTLSAPLSKGQFF
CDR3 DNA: TGTGCCAGTAGTACTCTTAGCGCGCCCCTCTCCAAGGGGCAGTTCTTC

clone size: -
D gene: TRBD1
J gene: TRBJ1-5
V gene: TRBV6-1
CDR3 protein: CASSDERQGRGNQPQHF
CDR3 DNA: TGTGCCAGCAGTGATGAAAGACAGGGCCGGGGCAATCAGCCCCAGCATTTT

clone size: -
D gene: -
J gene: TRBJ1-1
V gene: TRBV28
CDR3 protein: CASSSTVNTEAFF
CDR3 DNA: TGTGCCAGCAGCTCTACAGTGAACACTGAAGCTTTCTTT

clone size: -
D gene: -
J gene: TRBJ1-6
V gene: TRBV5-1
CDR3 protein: CASGTGSSYNSPLHF
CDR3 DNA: TGCGCCAGCGGAACAGGAAGCTCCTATAATTCACCCCTCCACTTT

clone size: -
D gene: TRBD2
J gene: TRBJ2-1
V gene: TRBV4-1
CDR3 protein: CASSQDFFNAGGSYEQFF
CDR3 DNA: TGCGCCAGCAGCCAAGACTTTTTTAACGCGGGAGGGTCTTATGAGCAGTTCTTC